What follows are 15 T cell receptor beta chains derived from one specimen sequenced in a study of control samples from healthy donors and cancer patients. The method was immunoSEQ multiplex PCR; TCRdb's version includes in-frame clones alone and lacks a portion of them. The data contain around 160,000 clones, approximately 93% of them singletons. The specimen was blood. Receptor source: a man between 18 and 29 years old in good health.

The DNA of the CDR3 is TGTGCCAGTAGTACATCGGACGGGAACACTGAAGCTTTCTTT. It translates to CASSTSDGNTEAFF. The genes are TRBV19 and TRBJ1-1, with D hard to call. This CDR3 is 14 amino acids long. Germline values: CDR1 LNHDA, CDR2 SQIVND (reference sequence). V was clipped by 4 bases and J by 1 base, with 10 bases between them.

V gene TRBV5-5 combines with J gene TRBJ2-7; D not certain. Trimming pared 2 bases from V and 2 bases from J, leaving 17 bases between. Germline loops: CDR1 SGHKS, CDR2 YYEKEE (reference sequence). The CDR3 has 16 amino acids. The CDR3 DNA reads as TGTGCCAGCAGCTTAGATGGCCCGCTGGAAACCTACGAGCAGTACTTC. Amino acid sequence: CASSLDGPLETYEQYF.

This clone was seen a single time. V and J are TRBV23-1 and TRBJ1-1, with D uncertain. TRBV23-1 has ORF status, its function being uncertain. The V and J ends lost 4 bases and 0 bases respectively, with 18 bases between them. CDR3 length equals 17 residues. Written as DNA, the CDR3 is TGCGCCAGCAGTCCCAACCAAGGTATTCCGTTGAACACTGAAGCTTTCTTT. This encodes CASSPNQGIPLNTEAFF.

The V call is TRBV4-2, the J call TRBJ2-1, with 9 bases aligning to TRBD2. The CDR3 length is 18 residues. Trimming at V came to 0 bases and at J to 8 bases, leaving 14 bases not matched to a gene. Germline values: CDR1 LGHNA, CDR2 YNFKEQ. Here the CDR3 reads CASSQDLGGRARVDEQFF. In DNA, the CDR3 is TGTGCCAGCAGCCAAGATCTGGGCGGGAGGGCCAGGGTCGATGAGCAGTTCTTC.

For the CDR3, the DNA is TGTGCCAGCAGTTTATTAAGATCGGACACTGAAGCTTTCTTT. Its translation: CASSLLRSDTEAFF. The V gene is TRBV6-6, the J gene TRBJ1-1; D gene unclear. Between the trimmed V and J ends, which lost 4 bases and 3 bases, there was a span of 12 bases. The CDR3 sequence is 14 residues long. Germline V gene data show CDR1 as MNHNY and CDR2 as SVGAGI (reference sequence).

A few counts support this clone. The chain joins TRBV18 to TRBJ2-4; D is undetermined. In germline, CDR1 is KGHSH, CDR2 LQKENI. The CDR3 contains 16 residues. Trimming left V 6 bases short and J 1 base short, with 16 bases between. The CDR3 here is CASSEARMGAKNIQYF. The CDR3 nucleotides are TGTGCCAGCTCCGAGGCCCGGATGGGGGCCAAAAACATTCAGTACTTC.

The chain joins TRBV19 to TRBJ1-6; tentative D call: TRBD1 (5 bases). In germline, CDR1 is LNHDA, CDR2 SQIVND (reference sequence). This CDR3 is built from 14 residues. With 3 bases removed from V and 6 bases from J, the gap between germline ends came to 9 bases. CDR3 region: CASSISQGNSPLHF. CDR3 DNA sequence: TGTGCCAGTAGTATTTCCCAGGGTAATTCACCCCTCCACTTT.

The chain employs TRBV5-1 and TRBJ1-2; no clear D. CDR1 and CDR2 from the germline V gene are SGHRS and YFSETQ. V was trimmed by 2 bases and J by 0 bases, leaving 14 bases between them. This CDR3 contains 16 residues. The DNA of the CDR3 is TGCGCCAGCAGCTTTATGATAGGCGGCTCTAACTATGGCTACACCTTC. It specifies CASSFMIGGSNYGYTF.

DNA of the CDR3: TGTGCCAGCAGCTCGGATCACTATGGCTACACCTTC. Its translation: CASSSDHYGYTF. The chain joins TRBV5-6 to TRBJ1-2; D is undetermined. The germline gives CDR1 SGHDT, CDR2 YYEEEE. Trimming pared 3 bases from V and 3 bases from J, leaving 6 bases between. This CDR3 is 12 amino acids long.

The rearrangement uses TRBV5-5 and TRBJ1-2, with unresolved D. This CDR3 spans 15 amino acids. Trimming removed 2 bases from V and 3 bases from J, with 14 bases in between. In germline, CDR1 is SGHKS, CDR2 YYEKEE (reference sequence). CDR3 bases: TGTGCCAGCAGCTTCGAACCGACTGTTTACTATGGCTACACCTTC. This sequence encodes CASSFEPTVYYGYTF.

The rearrangement uses TRBV19 and TRBJ2-1; unclear D gene. CDR3 size: 13 residues. V lost 3 bases and J lost 7, with 10 bases in between. The germline CDR1 and CDR2 sequences are LNHDA and SQIVND (reference sequence). The CDR3 loop is CASSMRRSNEQFF. DNA for the CDR3: TGTGCCAGTAGTATGCGAAGAAGTAATGAGCAGTTCTTC.

The chain joins TRBV6-1 to TRBJ2-4, with D hard to call. Trimming stripped 2 bases from V and 2 bases from J, with 10 bases between. CDR3 length: 15 amino acids. Per germline, CDR1 MNHNS and CDR2 SASEGT. DNA for the CDR3: TGTGCCAGCAGTGAACGAGGACGGACCAAAAACATTCAGTACTTC. This gives the protein CASSERGRTKNIQYF.

V and J are TRBV6-5 and TRBJ2-5; D ambiguous. V lost 8 bases and J 4 bases, leaving 11 bases between the germline ends. The CDR3 totals 12 residues. CDR1 MNHEY and CDR2 SVGAGI come from the germline V gene. In DNA form, the CDR3 reads TGTGCCAGCCGAGACCTGACAGAGACCCAGTACTTC. Protein: CASRDLTETQYF.

This clone appeared once. The rearrangement joins TRBV4-2 to TRBJ2-3; D remains unclear. With 0 bases removed from V and 7 bases from J, the gap between germline ends came to 8 bases. Germline CDR1 and CDR2: LGHNA and YNFKEQ. This CDR3 spans 13 amino acids. The CDR3 is CASSQDNLNTQYF. CDR3 in DNA: TGTGCCAGCAGCCAAGATAACTTAAATACGCAGTATTTT.

This chain uses TRBV7-2 with TRBJ1-1; TRBD1 matches 9 bases. Germline CDR1 SGHTA, CDR2 FQGNSA. There are 15 residues in the CDR3. Trimming at V came to 3 bases and at J to 3 bases, leaving 5 bases not matched to a gene. This CDR3 is CASSFGTGRDTEAFF. CDR3 sequence (DNA): TGTGCCAGCAGCTTTGGGACAGGGAGGGACACTGAAGCTTTCTTT.